The entry below describes one T cell receptor (beta chain). Trimming stripped 2 bases from V and 3 bases from J, with 10 bases between. Germline V gene lookup returns CDR1 SNHLY and CDR2 FYNNEI. This CDR3 contains 15 residues. These data belong to a study of shared clonotypes between healthy human individuals. This table comes from immunoSEQ multiplex PCR, and its TCRdb copy is limited to in-frame clones, with some not included. The table records approximately 500,000 clones, around 79% of them present only once. The chain has TRBV2 and TRBJ1-4, with a possible D match to TRBD1 (5 bases). This sequence was found in a woman in her 40s in good health. Some clones in this sample may be carry-over from other donors' samples. Sequencing was done on a sample of PBMCs. CDR3 DNA: TGTGCCAGCAGTGAACTCAGGGTGTCTAATGAAAAACTGTTTTTT. Residues: CASSELRVSNEKLFF.